The TCR beta chain under discussion was sequenced for a study of blood T cell repertoires in COVID-19. Study summary: PBMCs, B-cell-depleted T cells, or T cells were the source of the cDNA or gDNA that made up the material.

The CDR3 is 14 residues long. Per the germline V gene, CDR1 is SGHRS and CDR2 is YFSETQ. V lost 3 bases and J lost 0, with 10 bases in between. Measured with immunoSEQ multiplex PCR; TCRdb has only the in-frame clones, and not every one. Found here are roughly 260,000 clones, more than 75% of them singletons; the top ten hold 2% to 2.5%. Sequenced: peripheral blood. The sequence was obtained from a woman between 50 and 59 years old with acute or convalescent COVID-19. The rearrangement joins TRBV5-1 to TRBJ2-7, with unresolved D. In DNA, the CDR3 is TGCGCCAGCAGCTCCCGACGGAGCTCCTACGAGCAGTACTTC. Encoded protein: CASSSRRSSYEQYF.